This T cell receptor beta chain was captured in a study of regulatory T cells in long-lasting Graves disease. The CDR3 is 16 residues long. Germline V CDR1 and CDR2: MNHNS, SASEGT. With 7 bases removed from V and 6 bases from J, the gap between germline ends came to 22 bases. Arm-PCR of CDR3 regions and iRepertoire HTBI primers were used to build TCR beta libraries. TCRdb ran MiXCR on the multiplex PCR reads and lists one entry per CDR3 protein. The table lists 350,000 to 400,000 distinct CDR3 sequences, 15% of them singletons. This clonotype came up a few times. As to time point: newly diagnosed GD, antithyroid drugs for less than 3 months. The TCR library was prepared using RNA isolated from PBMCs.

The sample was peripheral blood mononuclear cells (PBMCs), taken at new diagnosis, from a patient treated with antithyroid drugs. The clonotype was recovered from a female donor with Graves disease. The chain recombines TRBV6-1 with TRBJ1-5, with unresolved D. The CDR3 DNA reads as TGTGCCAGCACCCCCTTGGCAGTACGTTGGGTTCAGCCCCAGCATTTT. Translated, it gives CASTPLAVRWVQPQHF.